Listed here are 31 T cell receptor beta chains from one sample, sequenced in a study of T cells in Graves' hyperthyroidism and ophthalmopathy. Amplified TCR beta CDR3 regions derived from RNA transcripts. HTBI primers were employed in a first-round RT-PCR of the TCR CDR3. TCRdb processed the multiplex PCR reads anew with MiXCR; each CDR3 protein has one entry. This sample has 450,000 to 650,000 distinct CDR3 sequences, with 15% to 20% found just once. Sequenced material: blood. Every receptor here comes from a woman aged 18 to 35 with Graves' ophthalmopathy.

In its sample, this clonotype was seen many times. The chain is built from TRBV7-2 and TRBJ2-7, with D perhaps given as TRBD1 or TRBD2 (5 bases each). This CDR3 region has 15 residues. V lost 4 bases and J lost 3, with 16 bases in between. Germline V gene lookup returns CDR1 SGHTA and CDR2 FQGNSA. The CDR3 protein is CASSSRGDSFYEQYF. CDR3 coding DNA: TGTGCCAGCAGCTCCCGGGGCGATTCCTTCTACGAGCAGTACTTC.

This clonotype was detected ten times or more. The CDR3 region is CASSYPEGAGSTEAFF. The CDR3 DNA is TGTGCCAGCAGTTACCCCGAAGGGGCGGGTAGCACTGAAGCTTTCTTT. This rearrangement joins TRBV6-2 or TRBV6-3 to TRBJ1-1; D possibly corresponds to TRBD1 (5 bases). V lost 2 bases and J 4 bases, leaving 17 bases between the germline ends. The CDR3 is 16 residues long. Per the germline V gene, CDR1 is MNHEY and CDR2 is SVGEGT.

In its sample, this clonotype was seen a few times. The rearrangement links TRBV6-1 to TRBJ2-7; either TRBD1 or TRBD2 may supply D (6 bases each). The CDR3 is 13 amino acids. In germline, CDR1 is MNHNS, CDR2 SASEGT. Deletions cut 5 bases from V and 6 bases from J, with 14 bases between. DNA of the CDR3: TGTGCCAGCAGTAAGCAACAGGGAGGCGAGCAGTACTTC. Translated, it gives CASSKQQGGEQYF.

This clonotype was observed many times. This chain uses TRBV28 with TRBJ2-3; the D gene could be TRBD1 or TRBD2 (7 bases each). The CDR3 is made up of 14 amino acids. The V end lost 5 bases, the J end lost 3 bases, and 12 bases lay between the germline ends. Germline lookup yields CDR1 MDHEN and CDR2 SYDVKM. This CDR3 reads CASSRQGGTDTQYF. The CDR3 DNA reads as TGTGCCAGCAGTCGACAGGGAGGGACAGATACGCAGTATTTT.

This clonotype was observed a few times. This sequence joins TRBV7-9 and TRBJ2-2; 7 bases map to TRBD1. After removal of 3 bases from V and 3 bases from J, the junction contained 4 bases not matched to a gene. Germline V lookup: CDR1 SEHNR, CDR2 FQNEAQ (reference sequence). CDR3 length: 15 residues. The CDR3 loop reads CASSFRDSDTGELFF. The CDR3 bases are TGTGCCAGCAGCTTCCGGGACAGTGACACCGGGGAGCTGTTTTTT.

The table lists this clonotype with many counts. The CDR3 nucleotides are TGTGCCAGCAGTTCCCCTAGGAACACTGAAGCTTTCTTT. This translates into CASSSPRNTEAFF. The chain joins TRBV6-2 or TRBV6-3 to TRBJ1-1; D is undetermined. Trimming removed 4 bases at V and 1 base at J, with 7 bases between. CDR1 MNHEY and CDR2 SVGEGT come from the germline V gene. The CDR3 contains 13 residues.

This clonotype was found many times. This sequence joins TRBV28 and TRBJ2-3, with D possibly being TRBD1 (5 bases). The CDR3 loop spans 12 amino acids. Germline V gene sequence: CDR1 MDHEN, CDR2 SYDVKM. Trimming left V 6 bases short and J 7 bases short, with 11 bases between. CDR3 amino acids: CASRAAGNTQYF. CDR3 in DNA: TGTGCCAGCAGGGCTGCAGGGAATACGCAGTATTTT. The full variable domain, rest sourced from reference TRBV28 and TRBJ2-3, is DVKVTQSSRYLVKRTGEKVFLECVQDMDHENMFWYRQDPGLGLRLIYFSYDVKMKEKGDIPEGYSVSREKKERFSLILESASTNQTSMYLCASRAAGNTQYFGPGTRLTVL.

A few counts support this clonotype. The chain joins TRBV5-1 to TRBJ2-1; TRBD2 might be the D (5 bases). V lost 4 bases, J lost 7 bases, and 21 bases lay in between. This CDR3 comprises 16 residues. Per the germline V gene, CDR1 is SGHRS and CDR2 is YFSETQ. The CDR3 region has the DNA TGCGCCAGCAGCCCTCCTCTAATTAGAGGGTGGAATGAGCAGTTCTTC. Its translation: CASSPPLIRGWNEQFF.

This clonotype appeared a few times. The V call is TRBV27, the J call TRBJ1-6, with 7 bases lining up with TRBD1. From germline, CDR1 is MNHEY and CDR2 SMNVEV (reference sequence). CDR3 length: 14 residues. J was trimmed by 7 bases and V by 4 bases; bases with no gene match: 4. CDR3 sequence: CASSYGTENSPLHF. The CDR3 bases are TGTGCCAGCAGTTATGGGACAGAAAATTCACCCCTCCACTTT.

With regard to this clonotype: This clone may be a read error of a much larger clone one base away. The final CDR3 position lacks the conserved phenylalanine or tryptophan, pointing to a likely read error. The chain carries TRBV20-1 and TRBJ1-1; D is uncertain. This CDR3 is built from 14 residues. The V and J ends lost 4 bases and 4 bases respectively, with 16 bases between them. From germline, CDR1 is DFQATT and CDR2 SNEGSKA (reference sequence). The CDR3 here is CSAITGGIRTEAFL. DNA for the CDR3: TGCAGTGCTATAACGGGAGGTATTCGCACTGAAGCTTTCCTT.

This clonotype was detected only a few times. The chain uses TRBV5-1 and TRBJ2-7; TRBD1 matches at 7 bases. The length of the CDR3 is 12 residues. V trimming: 1 base; J trimming: 7 bases; junction bases outside the gene matches: 2. Germline values: CDR1 SGHRS, CDR2 YFSETQ. The CDR3 spells CASSLRQGEQYF. The CDR3 DNA is TGCGCCAGCAGCTTGCGACAGGGAGAGCAGTACTTC.

This clonotype occurred a few times. The chain couples TRBV5-8 to TRBJ2-7; no reliable D call. Deletions cut 4 bases from V and 3 bases from J, with 8 bases between. CDR3 length: 12 amino acids. CDR1 and CDR2 (germline): SGHTS, YDEGEE. The CDR3 spells CASSRRNYEQYF. The CDR3 DNA sequence: TGTGCCAGCAGCCGCCGGAACTACGAGCAGTACTTC.

The chain has TRBV2 and TRBJ1-4; D uncertain. CDR1 is SNHLY and CDR2 is FYNNEI in the germline V gene. V gave up 6 bases and J gave up 0 bases, with 11 bases separating them. The CDR3 is made up of 15 amino acids. The CDR3: CASRAGSTTNEKLFF. CDR3 in DNA: TGTGCCAGCAGGGCGGGATCCACAACTAATGAAAAACTGTTTTTT.

The chain links TRBV4-1 to TRBJ1-4; no clear D. The ends were cut back, 1 base at V and 5 bases at J, with 11 bases in the middle. This CDR3 is 15 amino acids long. Germline V CDR1 and CDR2: MGHRA, YSYEKL. The CDR3 sequence is CASSQVGAGNEKLFF. CDR3 bases: TGCGCCAGCAGCCAAGTGGGCGCGGGGAATGAAAAACTGTTTTTT.

The chain uses TRBV27 and TRBJ1-2, with 7 bases matching TRBD1. The CDR3 has 13 residues. Germline values: CDR1 MNHEY, CDR2 SMNVEV (reference sequence). With V trimmed by 3 bases and J by 5 bases, 3 bases remained unmatched. The CDR3: CASSLTGQYGYTF. The CDR3 DNA is TGTGCCAGCAGTTTGACAGGGCAATATGGCTACACCTTC.

A remark on this clonotype: A much bigger clone sits one base away, suggesting this may be a read error. V and J are TRBV27 and TRBJ2-1; possibly TRBD1 for D (5 bases). The end of the DNA is better explained by TRBJ2-7, so the J call may be wrong. Germline CDR1 reads MNHEY; CDR2 reads SMNVEV (reference sequence). The CDR3 extends over 14 amino acids. CDR3 sequence (DNA): TGTGCCAGCACTTCCGCCGGGTGGGGCAATGAGCAGTACTTC. Amino acids: CASTSAGWGNEQYF.

This clonotype was observed a few times. The V and J genes are TRBV5-4 and TRBJ2-3, with 10 nucleotides matching TRBD1. Losses at the gene ends were 9 bases for V and 0 bases for J; bases not matched to a gene: 4. CDR1 SGHNT and CDR2 YYREEE come from the germline V gene (reference sequence). This CDR3 region has 14 residues. For the CDR3, the DNA is TGTGCCACGCGACAGGGGGCGAGCACAGATACGCAGTATTTT. It translates to CATRQGASTDTQYF.

This clonotype was recorded a few times. The chain employs TRBV4-2 and TRBJ1-6; D gene ambiguous. The CDR3 extends over 16 amino acids. The ends were cut back, 0 bases at V and 9 bases at J, with 15 bases in the middle. CDR1 is LGHNA, CDR2 YNFKEQ, per germline. CDR3 DNA sequence: TGTGCCAGCAGCCAAGAAGGTTCCGACCGGGGTTCACCCCTCCACTTT. Translating gives CASSQEGSDRGSPLHF.

A word on this clonotype: With a much larger clone just one base away, this may be a read error. The chain uses TRBV7-6 and TRBJ2-5; D gene uncertain. V was shortened by 5 bases and J by 1 base, with 14 bases between the two germline ends. CDR1 SGHVS and CDR2 FNYEAQ come from the germline V gene. The CDR3 totals 15 residues. CDR3 coding DNA: TGTGCCAGCAGCCTAAGTACAGATATCCAAGAGACCCAGTACTTC. Amino acids: CASSLSTDIQETQYF.

The chain combines TRBV29-1 with TRBJ2-7, with TRBD1 matching over 7 bases. Trimming removed 6 bases from V and 4 bases from J; junction bases left unmatched: 3. Per germline, CDR1 SQVTM and CDR2 ANQGSEA. The CDR3 extends over 11 amino acids. CDR3 protein: CSVHRGYEQYF. The CDR3, as DNA: TGCAGCGTCCACAGGGGATACGAGCAGTACTTC.

This clonotype was seen at least ten times. The chain carries TRBV29-1 and TRBJ2-7; perhaps TRBD1 as D (5 bases). V was pared by 4 bases and J by 4 bases, with 14 bases between. CDR1 is SQVTM and CDR2 is ANQGSEA in the germline V gene. The CDR3 has 13 amino acids. The CDR3 nucleotides are TGCAGCGTTGTTCGGGTAGGGGTGTACGAGCAGTACTTC. Protein product: CSVVRVGVYEQYF.

This clonotype was found a few times. This chain uses TRBV25-1 with TRBJ1-2, with 9 bases fitting TRBD1. The J segment lost 0 bases and the V segment lost 5 bases, leaving 7 bases of the junction unmatched. The CDR3 runs 16 residues. CDR1 MGHDK and CDR2 SYGVNS come from the germline V gene. CDR3 sequence reads: CASSLLDRGANYGYTF. CDR3 bases: TGTGCCAGCAGTCTACTGGACAGGGGAGCTAACTATGGCTACACCTTC.

The chain links TRBV7-9 to TRBJ2-1; perhaps TRBD1 as D (6 bases). This CDR3 comprises 15 residues. Trimming took off 1 base at V and 8 bases at J, with 15 bases between the two ends. CDR1 is SEHNR and CDR2 is FQNEAQ in the germline V gene (reference sequence). DNA of the CDR3: TGTGCCAGCAGCTTAGGAACAGGGATTAGGCATGAGCAGTTCTTC. Its protein is CASSLGTGIRHEQFF.

This clonotype was recorded many times. V usage is TRBV28 and J usage is TRBJ1-1; 9 bases match TRBD1. Looked up from germline, CDR1 is MDHEN and CDR2 is SYDVKM. CDR3 length equals 16 residues. With 6 bases clipped from V and 3 bases from J, the junction kept 11 bases outside the gene matches. CDR3 loop: CASRRRPGQGYTEAFF. CDR3 nucleotide sequence: TGTGCCAGCAGAAGAAGACCGGGACAGGGTTACACTGAAGCTTTCTTT.

This clonotype was detected ten times or more. The V call is TRBV20-1, the J call TRBJ2-5; maybe TRBD1 (6 bases). Germline V gene sequence: CDR1 DFQATT, CDR2 SNEGSKA (reference sequence). The ends were cut back, 1 base at V and 2 bases at J, with 8 bases in the middle. The CDR3 consists of 13 residues. For the CDR3, the DNA is TGCAGTGCTAGAGTCACAGGGCAAGAGACCCAGTACTTC. Residues: CSARVTGQETQYF.

This clonotype was seen many times. V gene TRBV7-9 combines with J gene TRBJ2-4, with D perhaps TRBD1 (6 bases). Germline CDR1 SEHNR, CDR2 FQNEAQ (reference sequence). V lost 8 bases, J lost 2 bases, and 10 bases lay in between. The CDR3 extends over 13 amino acids. The CDR3 protein is CASATGTKNIQYF. Here the CDR3 DNA reads TGTGCCAGCGCAACAGGGACCAAAAACATTCAGTACTTC.

Only a few counts were recorded for this clonotype. The chain combines TRBV6-5 with TRBJ2-5, with 12 bases aligning to TRBD2. The CDR3 runs to 19 residues. With V trimmed by 1 base and J by 5 bases, 14 bases remained unmatched. CDR1 and CDR2 (germline): MNHEY, SVGAGI. CDR3 residues: CASSYLETSGSGVGETQYF. CDR3 bases: TGTGCCAGCAGTTACTTAGAGACTAGCGGGAGTGGAGTCGGGGAGACCCAGTACTTC.

V usage is TRBV6-2 or TRBV6-3 and J usage is TRBJ2-5; 11 bases are shared with TRBD1. The CDR3 is made up of 15 amino acids. J was trimmed by 5 bases and V by 2 bases; bases with no gene match: 4. The germline gives CDR1 MNHEY, CDR2 SVGEGT. CDR3 sequence reads: CASSYRTGGGETQYF. CDR3 DNA sequence: TGTGCCAGCAGTTACCGGACAGGGGGCGGTGAGACCCAGTACTTC.

This clonotype was detected ten times or more. The V and J genes are TRBV28 and TRBJ2-7, with 7 bases lining up with TRBD2. Germline loops: CDR1 MDHEN, CDR2 SYDVKM. The length of the CDR3 is 14 residues. V gave up 6 bases and J gave up 4 bases; unmatched junction bases: 9. CDR3 in DNA: TGTGCCAGCAGAGGACCGAGGGGACTATACGAGCAGTACTTC. It specifies CASRGPRGLYEQYF. The entire variable domain, with the rest obtained from reference TRBV28 and TRBJ2-7, is as follows: DVKVTQSSRYLVKRTGEKVFLECVQDMDHENMFWYRQDPGLGLRLIYFSYDVKMKEKGDIPEGYSVSREKKERFSLILESASTNQTSMYLCASRGPRGLYEQYFGPGTRLTVT.

This clonotype appeared a few times. CDR3 nucleotide sequence: TGTGCCAGCAGTCTGACAGGGGGGTTTTTCACTGAAGCTTTCTTT. It is translated as CASSLTGGFFTEAFF. The chain recombines TRBV27 with TRBJ1-1; 9 nucleotides match TRBD1. V shed 5 bases and J 4 bases; nucleotides not matched to a gene: 8. The CDR3 has 15 residues. CDR1 MNHEY and CDR2 SMNVEV come from the germline V gene (reference sequence).

In this sample, this clonotype turned up many times. This chain connects TRBV20-1 to TRBJ1-5; D is possibly TRBD1 (5 bases). The V end lost 3 bases, the J end lost 5 bases, and 17 bases lay between the germline ends. The germline V gene has CDR1 DFQATT and CDR2 SNEGSKA (reference sequence). CDR3 length equals 15 residues. The CDR3 reads CSASWEGRADQPQHF. The CDR3 DNA reads as TGCAGTGCTAGCTGGGAGGGCAGGGCGGATCAGCCCCAGCATTTT.